The 28 T cell receptor beta chains given below trace back to one sample, sequenced in a study of CD8 T cells in Susac syndrome. Reverse transcription used 0.5 to 1 ug RNA and random hexamers. From the immunoSEQ multiplex PCR reads, TCRdb called clonotypes with MiXCR, one entry per CDR3 protein. Of around 150,000 distinct CDR3 sequences in the sample, 85% to 95% are singletons; the top ten hold about 0.11%. Source material: CD4+ T cells from PBMCs. The receptors originated from a human donor with multiple sclerosis.

The genes are TRBV15 and TRBJ2-7, with D uncertain. Germline-derived CDR1 and CDR2 are LNHNV and YYDKDF (reference sequence). The CDR3 sequence is 16 residues long. V lost 4 bases and J lost 2, with 18 bases in between. CDR3 amino acids: CATSTRERPMTYEQYF. The CDR3 DNA sequence: TGTGCCACCAGCACCCGAGAAAGGCCGATGACCTACGAGCAGTACTTC.

The chain joins TRBV3-1 to TRBJ2-1; weak D call: TRBD2 (5 bases). Trimming took off 1 base at V and 7 bases at J, with 14 bases between the two ends. The germline gives CDR1 LGHDT, CDR2 YNNKEL (reference sequence). This CDR3 is built from 15 residues. The CDR3 protein is CASSQARGPGNEQFF. In nucleotides, the CDR3 is TGTGCCAGCAGCCAAGCTCGAGGGCCGGGAAATGAGCAGTTCTTC.

V gene TRBV2 combines with J gene TRBJ2-5, with D unclear. This CDR3 is built from 14 residues. Germline assignment: CDR1 SNHLY and CDR2 FYNNEI. Trimming took 2 bases from V and 2 from J, leaving 9 bases between them. The CDR3 loop reads CASSERRLQETQYF. CDR3 DNA: TGTGCCAGCAGTGAACGCCGTCTTCAAGAGACCCAGTACTTC. Full variable domain (rest looked up from reference TRBV2 and TRBJ2-5): EPEVTQTPSHQVTQMGQEVILRCVPISNHLYFYWYRQILGQKVEFLVSFYNNEISEKSEIFDDQFSVERPDGSNFTLKIRSTKLEDSAMYFCASSERRLQETQYFGPGTRLLVL.

V and J are TRBV2 and TRBJ2-7; D is unresolved. Trimming took off 6 bases at V and 0 bases at J, with 15 bases between the two ends. The V gene's germline CDR1 is SNHLY and CDR2 FYNNEI. The CDR3 is 15 amino acids. This chain's CDR3 is CASRKSQLLSYEQYF. CDR3 in DNA: TGTGCCAGCAGGAAGAGTCAGCTGCTCTCCTACGAGCAGTACTTC.

V and J are TRBV5-1 and TRBJ2-5; TRBD2 matches at 7 bases. There are 16 residues in the CDR3. Germline V lookup: CDR1 SGHRS, CDR2 YFSETQ. V gave up 4 bases and J gave up 4 bases; unmatched junction bases: 13. Here the CDR3 reads CASSISEVGGTETQYF. As DNA, the CDR3 is TGCGCCAGCAGCATATCAGAGGTCGGGGGGACAGAGACCCAGTACTTC.

The chain links TRBV29-1 to TRBJ2-1; a possible D gene is TRBD1 (6 bases). CDR1 SQVTM and CDR2 ANQGSEA come from the germline V gene. Trimming pared 3 bases from V and 4 bases from J, leaving 13 bases between. The CDR3 runs 14 residues. The CDR3 loop reads CSVDVGALYNEQFF. In nucleotides, the CDR3 is TGCAGCGTTGATGTGGGGGCACTATACAATGAGCAGTTCTTC.

The chain is built from TRBV9 and TRBJ2-1; 11 nucleotides align to TRBD2. J gave up 9 bases and V 1 base, and 6 bases lay outside the gene matches. Looked up from germline, CDR1 is SGDLS and CDR2 is YYNGEE. The CDR3 has 15 amino acids. This CDR3 is CASSVRSGRATEQFF. CDR3 in DNA: TGTGCCAGCAGCGTACGTAGCGGGAGGGCCACTGAGCAGTTCTTC.

This clonotype was detected only once. CDR3 sequence: CASSFGTSGAYEQYF. CDR3 nucleotide sequence: TGTGCCAGCAGCTTCGGGACTAGCGGAGCATACGAGCAGTACTTC. This sequence joins TRBV13 and TRBJ2-7; 11 nucleotides match TRBD2. The J segment lost 4 bases and the V segment lost 3 bases, leaving 5 bases of the junction unmatched. The CDR3 spans 15 residues. In germline, CDR1 is PRHDT, CDR2 FYEKMQ (reference sequence).

V is TRBV29-1 and J is TRBJ1-2; 9 nucleotides agree with TRBD1. V was clipped by 6 bases and J by 8 bases; unmatched bases: 10. The CDR3 is 13 residues long. Germline V gene sequence: CDR1 SQVTM, CDR2 ANQGSEA. The CDR3 DNA follows: TGCAGCGTCGACTTACAGGGGGCGCAAGGCTACACCTTC. Translating gives CSVDLQGAQGYTF.

The chain joins TRBV18 to TRBJ2-1; maybe TRBD1 (5 bases). This CDR3 comprises 12 residues. V shed 2 bases and J shed 9 bases, with 8 bases lying between them. Germline V gene lookup returns CDR1 KGHSH and CDR2 LQKENI. The chain's CDR3 is CASSPLGVEQFF. CDR3 nucleotide sequence: TGTGCCAGCTCACCATTAGGGGTTGAGCAGTTCTTC. The variable domain in full, completed from reference TRBV18 and TRBJ2-1, reads NAGVMQNPRHLVRRRGQEARLRCSPMKGHSHVYWYRQLPEEGLKFMVYLQKENIIDESGMPKERFSAEFPKEGPSILRIQQVVRGDSAAYFCASSPLGVEQFFGPGTRLTVL.

The gene calls are TRBV9 and TRBJ2-1, with TRBD2 matching over 7 bases. The CDR3 has 15 residues. Germline V gives CDR1 SGDLS, CDR2 YYNGEE. The trim removed 4 bases at V and 0 bases at J, leaving 4 bases unmatched. As DNA, the CDR3 is TGTGCCAGCAGCCCTGGGACTAACTCCTACAATGAGCAGTTCTTC. Its translation is CASSPGTNSYNEQFF.

The rearrangement links TRBV20-1 to TRBJ2-1, with 10 bases lining up with TRBD2. The V gene's germline CDR1 is DFQATT and CDR2 SNEGSKA (reference sequence). The CDR3 totals 18 residues. Losses at the gene ends were 2 bases for V and 0 bases for J; bases not matched to a gene: 10. The CDR3 loop is CSARSLPSGGGSYNEQFF. The CDR3 DNA reads as TGCAGTGCTAGATCCCTTCCTAGCGGGGGTGGCTCCTACAATGAGCAGTTCTTC.

The chain combines TRBV29-1 with TRBJ2-1; 9 bases agree with TRBD2. The CDR3 is made up of 14 amino acids. After removal of 8 bases from V and 3 bases from J, the junction contained 8 bases not matched to a gene. Per the germline V gene, CDR1 is SQVTM and CDR2 is ANQGSEA. CDR3 residues: CSSRSSGVYNEQFF. CDR3 nucleotides: TGCAGCTCGCGTTCTAGCGGGGTCTACAATGAGCAGTTCTTC.

This clonotype was counted a single time. The chain joins TRBV27 to TRBJ1-4; D not resolved. The CDR3 is 11 residues long. Germline V gene lookup returns CDR1 MNHEY and CDR2 SMNVEV (reference sequence). The V end was cut by 5 bases, the J end by 7 bases, with 5 bases between. For the CDR3, the DNA is TGTGCCAGCAGTCGAACTGAAAAACTGTTTTTT. Translated: CASSRTEKLFF. Full variable domain (remainder filled in from reference TRBV27 and TRBJ1-4): EAQVTQNPRYLITVTGKKLTVTCSQNMNHEYMSWYRQDPGLGLRQIYYSMNVEVTDKGDVPEGYKVSRKEKRNFPLILESPSPNQTSLYFCASSRTEKLFFGSGTQLSVL.

V gene TRBV11-1 combines with J gene TRBJ2-1, with D perhaps matching TRBD1 or TRBD2 (5 bases each). CDR1 SGHAT and CDR2 FQDESV come from the germline V gene (reference sequence). This CDR3 is built from 14 residues. V lost 3 bases, J lost 8 bases, and 14 bases lay in between. The CDR3 region has the DNA TGTGCCAGCAGCTTCACGAGGGGATCGGATGAGCAGTTCTTC. Translating it yields CASSFTRGSDEQFF.

This chain connects TRBV5-1 to TRBJ2-7; 9 nucleotides match TRBD1. The J segment lost 4 bases and the V segment lost 5 bases, leaving 4 bases of the junction unmatched. The CDR3 extends over 13 amino acids. Per germline, CDR1 SGHRS and CDR2 YFSETQ. The CDR3 bases are TGCGCCAGCAGGAGGGACAGGGTGTACGAGCAGTACTTC. Its translation: CASRRDRVYEQYF.

The gene calls are TRBV7-2 and TRBJ2-2; D not certain. Germline V gives CDR1 SGHTA, CDR2 FQGNSA. V was shortened by 4 bases and J by 7 bases, with 10 bases between the two germline ends. The CDR3 length is 13 residues. CDR3 DNA: TGTGCCAGCAGCTCCTGGCCCGGCGGGGAGCTGTTTTTT. Its protein is CASSSWPGGELFF.

The chain carries TRBV24-1 and TRBJ2-7; D gene uncertain. The CDR3 is 14 amino acids. V lost 6 bases to trimming and J lost 2 bases, with 13 bases between them. CDR1 and CDR2 (germline): KGHDR, SFDVKD. Here the CDR3 DNA reads TGTGCCACCAGTCCGAGAAAGGCCCCCTACGAGCAGTACTTC. As protein: CATSPRKAPYEQYF.

This clonotype was seen once. The chain links TRBV13 to TRBJ1-2; maybe TRBD1 (6 bases). V lost 5 bases, J lost 6 bases, and 16 bases lay in between. Per the germline V gene, CDR1 is PRHDT and CDR2 is FYEKMQ (reference sequence). The length of the CDR3 is 14 residues. The chain's CDR3 is CASSPPTGKNGYTF. As DNA, the CDR3 is TGTGCCAGCAGCCCACCCACAGGGAAGAATGGCTACACCTTC. Full variable domain (missing parts from reference TRBV13 and TRBJ1-2): AAGVIQSPRHLIKEKRETATLKCYPIPRHDTVYWYQQGPGQDPQFLISFYEKMQSDKGSIPDRFSAQQFSDYHSELNMSSLELGDSALYFCASSPPTGKNGYTFGSGTRLTVV.

V is TRBV3-1 and J is TRBJ2-7; D is unresolved. CDR1 is LGHDT and CDR2 is YNNKEL in the germline V gene (reference sequence). The CDR3 spans 18 residues. Trimming pared 1 base from V and 3 bases from J, leaving 22 bases between. CDR3 DNA: TGTGCCAGCAGCCAAGCCATTCCGTTCAGGCCGTCCTTCTACGAGCAGTACTTC. Its translation is CASSQAIPFRPSFYEQYF.

The V call is TRBV3-1, the J call TRBJ2-3; D may be TRBD1 (5 bases). Germline values: CDR1 LGHDT, CDR2 YNNKEL (reference sequence). V was clipped by 6 bases and J by 1 base, with 5 bases between them. There are 12 residues in the CDR3. In DNA form, the CDR3 reads TGTGCCAGCAGAGGGGGCACAGATACGCAGTATTTT. It yields the protein CASRGGTDTQYF.

The chain recombines TRBV7-9 with TRBJ2-7; D is undetermined. CDR1 and CDR2 from the germline V gene are SEHNR and FQNEAQ (reference sequence). Trimming stripped 3 bases from V and 2 bases from J, with 5 bases between. This CDR3 comprises 12 residues. In DNA, the CDR3 is TGTGCCAGCAGCTTCCGCCCCTACGAGCAGTACTTC. Translating it yields CASSFRPYEQYF.

V gene TRBV29-1 combines with J gene TRBJ2-4; tentatively, D is TRBD2 (6 bases). Per germline, CDR1 SQVTM and CDR2 ANQGSEA. The germline V and J ends were trimmed by 7 bases and 3 bases, with 13 bases remaining between them. The CDR3 sequence is 13 residues long. The CDR3 loop is CSGGEGVKNIQYF. The CDR3 DNA follows: TGCAGCGGCGGGGAAGGGGTCAAAAACATTCAGTACTTC.

The rearrangement uses TRBV6-2 or TRBV6-3 and TRBJ2-5; 7 bases map to TRBD1. V was clipped by 7 bases and J by 4 bases; unmatched bases: 9. This CDR3 has 14 residues. Germline CDR1 reads MNHEY; CDR2 reads SVGEGT. CDR3 DNA sequence: TGTGCCAGCACGGGACAGACCGTCGGAGAGACCCAGTACTTC. This encodes CASTGQTVGETQYF.

The chain carries TRBV3-1 and TRBJ1-1, with D hard to call. V was cut by 3 bases and J by 9 bases, with 11 bases left in between. Germline values: CDR1 LGHDT, CDR2 YNNKEL (reference sequence). CDR3 length: 12 residues. The CDR3 sequence is CASSHENSKAFF. The CDR3 nucleotides read TGTGCCAGCAGCCACGAAAACTCTAAAGCTTTCTTT.

The rearrangement joins TRBV29-1 to TRBJ1-2; a weak D match, TRBD1 (5 bases). This CDR3 is 11 amino acids long. From germline, CDR1 is SQVTM and CDR2 ANQGSEA. The V end lost 6 bases, the J end lost 3 bases, and 8 bases lay between the germline ends. The CDR3, as DNA: TGCAGCGTAAGGGGCGACTATGGCTACACCTTC. This codes for CSVRGDYGYTF.

This chain joins TRBV29-1 and TRBJ2-1; TRBD1 aligns across 12 bases. With V trimmed by 3 bases and J by 7 bases, 13 bases remained unmatched. Germline V gene lookup returns CDR1 SQVTM and CDR2 ANQGSEA. The length of the CDR3 is 17 residues. As DNA, the CDR3 is TGCAGCGTTGAGGGGGACAGGGGGCGCCGAAGATATAATGAGCAGTTCTTC. It yields the protein CSVEGDRGRRRYNEQFF.

CDR3 bases: TGCGCCAGCACCCCGGTGGCGGGAGTGGTAGAGACCCAGTACTTC. Residues: CASTPVAGVVETQYF. This chain connects TRBV5-1 to TRBJ2-5, with 7 bases that match TRBD2. Trimming removed 6 bases from V and 4 bases from J; junction bases left unmatched: 12. This CDR3 has 15 amino acids. Germline CDR1 and CDR2: SGHRS and YFSETQ. Filled out from reference TRBV5-1 and TRBJ2-5, the complete variable domain reads KAGVTQTPRYLIKTRGQQVTLSCSPISGHRSVSWYQQTPGQGLQFLFEYFSETQRNKGNFPGRFSGRQFSNSRSEMNVSTLELGDSALYLCASTPVAGVVETQYFGPGTRLLVL.